This T cell receptor (beta chain) was sequenced for a study of blood T cell repertoires in COVID-19. Study background: The United States, Italy and Spain provided the acute and convalescent COVID-19 samples. T cells, B-cell-depleted T cells, or PBMCs supplied cDNA or gDNA.

This CDR3 is built from 15 residues. Germline CDR1 and CDR2: MNHEY and SMNVEV (reference sequence). V lost 5 bases and J lost 3; bases outside the gene matches: 7. In the authors' methods: Amplified reference gene primers provided the basis for estimating nucleated cell counts. Sequencing used immunoSEQ multiplex PCR; TCRdb keeps in-frame clones, though not all of them. V, J and clone size are those of that table, while D and trimming were read from the DNA. The table has under 150,000 clones, approximately 86% seen once. The sequenced material came from peripheral blood. This sequence was found in a woman aged 40 to 50 with active or convalescent COVID-19. The gene calls are TRBV27 and TRBJ1-1; 9 bases are shared with TRBD1. The CDR3 DNA reads as TGTGCCAGCAGTCCAATACAGGGGGCGGACACTGAAGCTTTCTTT. Amino acids: CASSPIQGADTEAFF.